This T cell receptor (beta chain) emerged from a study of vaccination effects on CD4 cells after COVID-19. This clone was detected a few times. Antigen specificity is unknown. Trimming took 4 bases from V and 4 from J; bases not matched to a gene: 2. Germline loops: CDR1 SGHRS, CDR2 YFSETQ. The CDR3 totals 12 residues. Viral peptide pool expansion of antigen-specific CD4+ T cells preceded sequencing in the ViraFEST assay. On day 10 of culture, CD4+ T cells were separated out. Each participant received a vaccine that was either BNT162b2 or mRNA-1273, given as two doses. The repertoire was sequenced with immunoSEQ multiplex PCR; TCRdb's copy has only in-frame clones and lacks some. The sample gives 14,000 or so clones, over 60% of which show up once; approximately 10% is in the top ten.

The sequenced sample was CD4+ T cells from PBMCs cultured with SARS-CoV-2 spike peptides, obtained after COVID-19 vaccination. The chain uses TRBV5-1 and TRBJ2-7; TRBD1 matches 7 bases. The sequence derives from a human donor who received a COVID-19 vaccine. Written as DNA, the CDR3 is TGCGCCAGCAGCCTACAGGGGTACGAGCAGTACTTC. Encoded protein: CASSLQGYEQYF.